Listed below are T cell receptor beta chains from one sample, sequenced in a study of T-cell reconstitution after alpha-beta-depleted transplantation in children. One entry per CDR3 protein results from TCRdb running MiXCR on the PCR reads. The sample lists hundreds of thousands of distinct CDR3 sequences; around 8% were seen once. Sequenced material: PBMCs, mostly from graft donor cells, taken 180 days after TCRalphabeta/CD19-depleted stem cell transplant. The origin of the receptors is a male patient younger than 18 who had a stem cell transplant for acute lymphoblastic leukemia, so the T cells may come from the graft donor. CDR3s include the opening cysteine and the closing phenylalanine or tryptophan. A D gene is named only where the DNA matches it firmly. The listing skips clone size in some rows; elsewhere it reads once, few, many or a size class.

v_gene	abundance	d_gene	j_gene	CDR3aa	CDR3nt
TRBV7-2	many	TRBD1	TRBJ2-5	CASSPRTGRETQYF	TGTGCCAGCAGCCCACGGACAGGGCGAGAGACCCAGTACTTC
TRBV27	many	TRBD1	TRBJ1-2	CASSPGGALYGYTF	TGTGCCAGCAGCCCAGGGGGCGCCCTCTATGGCTACACCTTC
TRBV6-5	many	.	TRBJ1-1	CASSYLPGALGDTEAFF	TGTGCCAGCAGTTACTTACCGGGGGCCCTGGGGGACACTGAAGCTTTCTTT
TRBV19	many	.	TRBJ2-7	CASSIDGMYEQYF	TGTGCCAGTAGTATAGACGGGATGTACGAGCAGTACTTC
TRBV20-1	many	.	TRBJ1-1	CSVRLMNTEAFF	TGCAGTGTTAGACTCATGAACACTGAAGCTTTCTTT
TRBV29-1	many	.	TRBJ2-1	CSVEDHYNEQFF	TGCAGCGTTGAGGACCATTACAATGAGCAGTTCTTC
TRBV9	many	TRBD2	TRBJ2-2	CASSRGLAGGMDGELFF	TGTGCCAGCAGCCGGGGACTAGCGGGAGGGATGGACGGGGAGCTGTTTTTT
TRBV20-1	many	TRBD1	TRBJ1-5	CSARLGTGVDSNQPQHF	TGCAGTGCTCGCCTGGGGACAGGGGTTGATAGCAATCAGCCCCAGCATTTT
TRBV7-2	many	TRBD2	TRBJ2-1	CASSLAAGGWNEQFF	TGTGCCAGCAGCTTAGCAGCGGGGGGATGGAATGAGCAGTTCTTC
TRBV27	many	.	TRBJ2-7	CASSFTQGYGVYEQYF	TGTGCCAGCAGTTTCACCCAGGGTTACGGGGTCTACGAGCAGTACTTC
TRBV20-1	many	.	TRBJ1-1	CSARGSSGFTEAFF	TGCAGTGCTAGAGGCTCGTCGGGGTTCACTGAAGCTTTCTTT
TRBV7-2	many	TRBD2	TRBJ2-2	CASSQGVAGAHTGELFF	TGTGCCAGCAGCCAGGGGGTAGCGGGGGCCCACACCGGGGAGCTGTTTTTT
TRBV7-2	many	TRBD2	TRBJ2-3	CASSSVAGGPDTQYF	TGTGCCAGCAGCTCCGTAGCGGGGGGGCCAGATACGCAGTATTTT
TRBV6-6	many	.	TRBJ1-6	CASSQGGNSPLHF	TGTGCCAGCAGCCAAGGGGGGAATTCACCCCTCCACTTT
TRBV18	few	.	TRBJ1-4	CASSPLRDRDNEKLFF	TGTGCCAGCTCACCACTTCGAGACAGAGATAATGAAAAACTGTTTTTT
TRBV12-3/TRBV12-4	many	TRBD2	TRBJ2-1	CASSLGGRGHEQFF	TGTGCCAGCAGTTTGGGGGGGAGGGGACATGAGCAGTTCTTC
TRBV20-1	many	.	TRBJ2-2	CSAGGTSGTGELFF	TGCAGTGCTGGGGGGACCTCCGGCACCGGGGAGCTGTTTTTT
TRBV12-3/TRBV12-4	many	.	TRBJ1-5	CASSLWDSNQPQHF	TGTGCCAGCAGTTTATGGGATAGCAATCAGCCCCAGCATTTT
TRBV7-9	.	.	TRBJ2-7	CASSPGTSRHEQYF	TGTGCCAGCAGCCCCGGGACCTCAAGACACGAGCAGTACTTC
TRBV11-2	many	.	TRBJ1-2	CASSLEGRGVDGYTF	TGTGCCAGCAGCTTAGAGGGGAGAGGGGTCGATGGCTACACCTTC
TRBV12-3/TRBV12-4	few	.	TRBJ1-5	CASSLNPQPQHF	TGTGCCAGCAGTTTAAACCCTCAGCCCCAGCATTTT
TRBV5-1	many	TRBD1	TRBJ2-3	CASSLGQGQTDTQYF	TGCGCCAGCAGCTTGGGGCAGGGACAGACAGATACGCAGTATTTT
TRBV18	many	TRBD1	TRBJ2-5	CASSRTGGNQETQYF	TGTGCCAGCTCACGGACAGGGGGGAACCAAGAGACCCAGTACTTC
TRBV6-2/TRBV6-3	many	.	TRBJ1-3	CASSYRLSSGNTIYF	TGTGCCAGCAGTTACCGGCTGAGCTCTGGAAACACCATATATTTT
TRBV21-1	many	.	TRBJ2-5	CASSKGLQGETQYF	TGTGCCAGCAGCAAAGGGCTCCAGGGGGAGACCCAGTACTTC
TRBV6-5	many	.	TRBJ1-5	CASSYNARGRQPQHF	TGTGCCAGCAGTTACAATGCTAGGGGTAGGCAGCCCCAGCATTTT
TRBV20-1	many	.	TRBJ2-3	CSGRVRVGTDTQYF	TGCAGTGGGCGTGTTAGAGTTGGCACAGATACGCAGTATTTT
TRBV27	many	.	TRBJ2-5	CASSPFKQGREETQYF	TGTGCCAGCAGTCCCTTCAAACAGGGGCGGGAGGAGACCCAGTACTTC
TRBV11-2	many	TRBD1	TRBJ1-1	CASSLVTGGFTEAFF	TGTGCCAGCAGCTTAGTAACAGGGGGCTTTACTGAAGCTTTCTTT
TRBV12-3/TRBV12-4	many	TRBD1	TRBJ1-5	CASSSDRAQPQHF	TGTGCCAGCAGCAGTGACAGGGCTCAGCCCCAGCATTTT
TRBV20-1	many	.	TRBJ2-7	CSASDWGRSYEQYF	TGCAGTGCTAGTGATTGGGGAAGGTCCTACGAGCAGTACTTC
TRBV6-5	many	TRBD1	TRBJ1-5	CASAREGASQPQHF	TGTGCCAGCGCACGAGAGGGGGCAAGTCAGCCCCAGCATTTT
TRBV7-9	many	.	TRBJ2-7	CASSSASPVYEQYF	TGTGCCAGCAGCTCAGCGTCCCCGGTCTACGAGCAGTACTTC
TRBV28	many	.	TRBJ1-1	CASSLTGSEAFF	TGTGCCAGCAGTTTAACGGGGAGTGAAGCTTTCTTT
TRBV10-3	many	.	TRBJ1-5	CAISESTGRGNQPQHF	TGTGCCATCAGTGAGTCGACAGGTCGGGGCAATCAGCCCCAGCATTTT
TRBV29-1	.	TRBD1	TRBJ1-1	CSVRDRGGTEAFF	TGCAGCGTACGGGACAGGGGAGGGACTGAAGCTTTCTTT
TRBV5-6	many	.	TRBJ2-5	CASSTGGGLQETQYF	TGTGCCAGCAGCACTGGAGGGGGTCTTCAAGAGACCCAGTACTTC
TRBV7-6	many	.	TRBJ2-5	CASSRDVQETQYF	TGTGCCAGCAGCCGCGATGTCCAAGAGACCCAGTACTTC
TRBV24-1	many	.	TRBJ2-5	CATSDGGRYETQYF	TGTGCCACCAGTGATGGGGGGAGGTACGAGACCCAGTACTTC
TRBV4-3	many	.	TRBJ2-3	CASSQGPSADTQYF	TGCGCCAGCAGCCAAGGGCCTAGCGCCGATACGCAGTATTTT
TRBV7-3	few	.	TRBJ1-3	CASSSAGSSGNTIYF	TGTGCCAGCAGTTCAGCAGGGTCCTCTGGAAACACCATATATTTT
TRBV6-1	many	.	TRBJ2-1	CASSPLLALRSYNEQFF	TGTGCCAGCAGTCCACTTCTAGCCTTGCGCTCCTACAATGAGCAGTTCTTC